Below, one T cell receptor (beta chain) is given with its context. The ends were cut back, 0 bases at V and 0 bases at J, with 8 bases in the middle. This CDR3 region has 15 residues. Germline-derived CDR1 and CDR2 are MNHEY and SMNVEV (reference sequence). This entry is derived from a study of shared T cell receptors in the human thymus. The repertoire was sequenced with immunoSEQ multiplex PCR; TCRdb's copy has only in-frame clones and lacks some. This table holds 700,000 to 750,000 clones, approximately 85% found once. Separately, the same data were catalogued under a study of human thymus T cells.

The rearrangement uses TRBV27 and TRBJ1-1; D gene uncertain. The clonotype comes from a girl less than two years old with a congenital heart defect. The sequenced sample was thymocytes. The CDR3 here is CASSLSRGLNTEAFF. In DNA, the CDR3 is TGTGCCAGCAGTTTATCACGGGGTCTGAACACTGAAGCTTTCTTT.